This T cell receptor beta chain was captured in a study of OX40 agonist ivuxolimab in advanced cancers. Looking at the study overall: While on treatment, patients had intravenous ivuxolimab at 0.01 to 10 mg/kg every 2 weeks. Patients enrolled in dose escalation were diagnosed with hepatocellular carcinoma, melanoma, renal cell or head and neck cancer. Males comprised 82.7% of the group, whose mean age was approximately 60 years (range 23 to 79).

This CDR3 contains 11 residues. Germline V lookup: CDR1 SGHNT, CDR2 YYREEE (reference sequence). The ends were cut back, 2 bases at V and 3 bases at J, with 0 bases in the middle. Assay used: immunoSEQ multiplex PCR; TCRdb lists only in-frame clones, some missing. The table records some 80,000 clones, 75% to 90% of them present only once. Worth noting for this clone: Its antigen is undetermined.

Study results and caveats: In the expanded peripheral T cells, antigen specificity was never determined.

This sequence was found in an adult with an advanced solid tumor such as melanoma, head and neck, liver or kidney cancer. This sample comprised CD4+ or CD8+ T cells sorted from blood, obtained in a trial of the OX40 agonist ivuxolimab. This sequence joins TRBV5-4 and TRBJ2-1; D uncertain. CDR3 nucleotides: TGTGCCAGCAGCTTCTACAATGAGCAGTTCTTC. Its protein is CASSFYNEQFF.